The rows below give T cell receptor beta chains drawn from one sample of a study of cytotoxic CD8 clonotypes in ibrutinib-treated CLL. Assay used: immunoSEQ multiplex PCR; TCRdb lists only in-frame clones, some missing. Of approximately 190,000 clones detected, about four fifths appear once; the ten largest clones hold 9.5% to 12%. This sample comprised PBMCs, obtained after 12 months of ibrutinib treatment. These receptors all come from a human donor with chronic lymphocytic leukemia. CDR3s include the opening cysteine and the closing phenylalanine or tryptophan. D genes are given only for firm matches. The listing skips clone size in some rows; elsewhere it reads once, few, many or a size class.

>.|TRBJ1-2|TRBV18|.
CASSPEVNRGYTF
TGTGCCAGCTCACCGGAAGTTAACAGGGGCTACACCTTC
>.|TRBJ2-1|TRBV5-5|.
CASSLAGATYNEQFF
TGTGCCAGCAGCTTAGCGGGCGCTACCTACAATGAGCAGTTCTTC
>.|TRBJ2-7|TRBV6-1|once
CASSERPREPYEQYF
TGTGCCAGCAGTGAACGGCCCAGAGAGCCCTACGAGCAGTACTTC
>.|TRBJ1-5|TRBV28|once
CASSLPDSYSNQPQHF
TGTGCCAGCAGTTTACCGGACAGTTATAGCAATCAGCCCCAGCATTTT
>.|TRBJ2-7|TRBV28|once
CASSLGVGYEQYF
TGTGCCAGCAGTTTAGGCGTAGGATACGAGCAGTACTTC
>.|TRBJ1-2|TRBV28|.
CASSPPGGRDYGYTF
TGTGCCAGCAGTCCTCCCGGGGGCCGGGACTATGGCTACACCTTC
>.|TRBJ2-7|TRBV5-6|.
CASSDPGGLYEQYF
TGTGCCAGCAGCGACCCCGGGGGCCTTTACGAGCAGTACTTC
>TRBD1|TRBJ1-5|TRBV19|.
CASSRDREQPQHF
TGTGCCAGTAGTAGGGACAGGGAACAGCCCCAGCATTTT
>.|TRBJ2-7|TRBV5-1|.
CASSKDTGGLLYEQYF
TGCGCCAGCAGCAAAGACACAGGAGGCCTTCTCTACGAGCAGTACTTC
>TRBD2|TRBJ2-1|TRBV27|.
CASSSPPGLAEPGQFF
TGTGCCAGCAGTTCACCTCCGGGACTAGCGGAACCTGGGCAGTTCTTC